This T cell receptor (beta chain) was identified in a study of cytomegalovirus exposure and HLA in healthy donors. Across the whole study: One earlier analysis, a look at 150 million to 200 million T cells, found about 110 million unique TCR beta sequences.

On this clone: Its specificity is unknown.

Primers: 60 Vbeta forward and 13 Jbeta reverse. Per the original methods: Unique TCR beta chains totaled some 80 million in a later count, with some 10 million of them shared. Here immunoSEQ multiplex PCR was the method, and the copy in TCRdb shows in-frame clones only, minus some. V and J calls and clone size are as listed in that table; D and trimming were resolved from the DNA. This table has around 180,000 clones, 84% appearing once. Study-wide results and caveats: Exclusion applied to some V segments, including TRBV6-2 and TRBV6-3, as they were indistinguishable. Across donors, sequencing depth was assumed by presence/absence analyses to be roughly uniform.

The length of the CDR3 is 16 residues. Per germline, CDR1 SGHAT and CDR2 FQNNGV. Unmatched junction bases numbered 5, after V lost 2 bases and J lost 4 bases. What was sequenced was PBMCs. The chain combines TRBV11-2 with TRBJ1-1; TRBD1 matches 12 bases. The TCR originated in a boy under 18 in good health and CMV-seronegative. CDR3 bases: TGTGCCAGCAGCTTAAGGGGACAGGGGGCGGGCACTGAAGCTTTCTTT. Translation: CASSLRGQGAGTEAFF.